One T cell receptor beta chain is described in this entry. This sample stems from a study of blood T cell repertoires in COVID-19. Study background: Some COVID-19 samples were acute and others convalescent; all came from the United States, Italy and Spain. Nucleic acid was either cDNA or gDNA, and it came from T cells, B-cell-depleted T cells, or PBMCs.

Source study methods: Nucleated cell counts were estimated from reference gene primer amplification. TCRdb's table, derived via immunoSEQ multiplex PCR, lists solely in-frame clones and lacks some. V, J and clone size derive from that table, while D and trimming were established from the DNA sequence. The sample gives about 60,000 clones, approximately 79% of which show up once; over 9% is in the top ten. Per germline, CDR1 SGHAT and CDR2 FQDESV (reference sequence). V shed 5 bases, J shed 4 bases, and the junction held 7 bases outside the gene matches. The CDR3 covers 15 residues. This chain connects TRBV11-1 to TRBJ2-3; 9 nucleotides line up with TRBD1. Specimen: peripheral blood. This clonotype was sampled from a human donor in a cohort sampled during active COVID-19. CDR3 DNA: TGTGCCAGCAGCGATTGGGGACAGGGCCCAGATACGCAGTATTTT. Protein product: CASSDWGQGPDTQYF.